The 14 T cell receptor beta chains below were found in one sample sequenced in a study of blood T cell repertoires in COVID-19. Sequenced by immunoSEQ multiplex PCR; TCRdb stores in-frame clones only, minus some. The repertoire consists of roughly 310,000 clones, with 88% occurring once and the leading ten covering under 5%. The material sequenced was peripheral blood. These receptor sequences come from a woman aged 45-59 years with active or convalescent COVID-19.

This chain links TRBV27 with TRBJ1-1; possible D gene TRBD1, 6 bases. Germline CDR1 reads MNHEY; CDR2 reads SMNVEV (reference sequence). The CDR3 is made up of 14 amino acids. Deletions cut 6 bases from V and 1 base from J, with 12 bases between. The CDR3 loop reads CASSLGAKNTEAFF. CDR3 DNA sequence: TGTGCCAGCAGCTTGGGGGCTAAGAACACTGAAGCTTTCTTT.

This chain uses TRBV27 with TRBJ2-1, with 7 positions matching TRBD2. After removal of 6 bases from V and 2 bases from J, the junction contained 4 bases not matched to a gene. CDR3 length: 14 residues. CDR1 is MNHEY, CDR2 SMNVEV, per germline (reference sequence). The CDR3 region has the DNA TGTGCCAGCAGGGGGACTACCGCCTACAATGAGCAGTTCTTC. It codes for CASRGTTAYNEQFF.

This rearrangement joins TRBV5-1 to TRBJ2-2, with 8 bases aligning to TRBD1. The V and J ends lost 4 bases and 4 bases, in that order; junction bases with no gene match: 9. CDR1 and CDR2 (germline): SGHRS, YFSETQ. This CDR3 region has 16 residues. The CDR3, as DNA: TGCGCCAGCAGCCGGAACAGGGGGAGGAGCACCGGGGAGCTGTTTTTT. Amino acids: CASSRNRGRSTGELFF.

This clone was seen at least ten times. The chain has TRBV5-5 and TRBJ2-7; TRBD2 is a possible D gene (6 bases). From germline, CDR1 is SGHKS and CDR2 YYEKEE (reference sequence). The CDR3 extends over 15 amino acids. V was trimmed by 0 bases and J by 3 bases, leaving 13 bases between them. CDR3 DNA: TGTGCCAGCAGCTTGGTAGCGGACTTTAACTACGAGCAGTACTTC. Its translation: CASSLVADFNYEQYF.

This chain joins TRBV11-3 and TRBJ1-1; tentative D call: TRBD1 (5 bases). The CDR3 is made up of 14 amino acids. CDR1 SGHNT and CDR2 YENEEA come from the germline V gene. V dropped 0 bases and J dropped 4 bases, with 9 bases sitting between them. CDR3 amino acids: CASSLEGVSTEAFF. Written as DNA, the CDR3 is TGTGCCAGCAGCTTAGAAGGGGTGAGCACTGAAGCTTTCTTT.

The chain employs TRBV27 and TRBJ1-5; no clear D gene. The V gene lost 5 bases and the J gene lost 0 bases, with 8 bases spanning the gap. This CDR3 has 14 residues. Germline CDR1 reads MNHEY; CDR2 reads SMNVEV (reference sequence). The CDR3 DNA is TGTGCCAGCAGTCCCAACTTTAGCAATCAGCCCCAGCATTTT. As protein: CASSPNFSNQPQHF.

CDR3 DNA: TGCAGCGTTGGTCAGGGCTCGGTTTTACGAGAGACCCAGTACTTC. This sequence encodes CSVGQGSVLRETQYF. The chain carries TRBV29-1 and TRBJ2-5; a weak D match, TRBD1 (5 bases). CDR3 length equals 15 residues. Trimming removed 4 bases from V and 4 bases from J, with 19 bases in between. CDR1 SQVTM and CDR2 ANQGSEA come from the germline V gene. The whole variable domain, filled in from reference TRBV29-1 and TRBJ2-5, reads SAVISQKPSRDICQRGTSLTIQCQVDSQVTMMFWYRQQPGQSLTLIATANQGSEATYESGFVIDKFPISRPNLTFSTLTVSNMSPEDSSIYLCSVGQGSVLRETQYFGPGTRLLVL.

CDR3 bases: TGTGCCATCAGTGAAACAGGGATAAACTATGGCTACACCTTC. The encoded protein is CAISETGINYGYTF. This rearrangement joins TRBV10-3 to TRBJ1-2; a weak D match, TRBD1 (6 bases). The V end was cut by 3 bases, the J end by 2 bases, with 10 bases between. The CDR3 spans 14 residues. Germline loops: CDR1 ENHRY, CDR2 SYGVKD.

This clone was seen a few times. The CDR3 DNA sequence: TGTGCCAGCAGCTCAAGCGGCACAGATACGCAGTATTTT. Translating gives CASSSSGTDTQYF. This chain joins TRBV11-2 and TRBJ2-3; D ambiguous. CDR1 is SGHAT, CDR2 FQNNGV, per germline. Trimming removed 4 bases at V and 1 base at J, with 6 bases between. The CDR3 is 13 amino acids.

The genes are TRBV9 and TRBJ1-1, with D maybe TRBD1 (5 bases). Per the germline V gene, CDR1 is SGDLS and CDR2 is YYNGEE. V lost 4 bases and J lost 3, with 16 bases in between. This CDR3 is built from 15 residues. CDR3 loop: CASSPRGRDYTEAFF. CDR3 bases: TGTGCCAGCAGCCCTAGGGGAAGGGATTACACTGAAGCTTTCTTT.

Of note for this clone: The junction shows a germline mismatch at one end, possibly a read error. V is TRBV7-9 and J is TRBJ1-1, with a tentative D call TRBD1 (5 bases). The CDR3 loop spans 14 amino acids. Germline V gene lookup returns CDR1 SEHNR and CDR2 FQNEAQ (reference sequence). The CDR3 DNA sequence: TGTGCCAGCAGCCCTGGGGCAGGGTTGACTGCAGCTTTCTTT. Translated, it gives CASSPGAGLTAAFF.

The CDR3 loop is CASSPGTGYGEKLFF. The DNA for the CDR3 is TGTGCCAGCTCACCGGGGACAGGGTACGGTGAAAAACTGTTTTTT. The J gene is TRBJ1-4, the V gene TRBV18; TRBD1 agrees at 9 bases. J lost 7 bases, V lost 3 bases, and 6 bases had no gene match. This CDR3 has 15 amino acids. The germline V gene has CDR1 KGHSH and CDR2 LQKENI.

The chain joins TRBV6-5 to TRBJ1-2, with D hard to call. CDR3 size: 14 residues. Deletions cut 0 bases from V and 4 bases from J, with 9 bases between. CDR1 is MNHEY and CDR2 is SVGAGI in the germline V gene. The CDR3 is CASSYSSDSYGYTF. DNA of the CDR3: TGTGCCAGCAGTTACTCGTCAGACTCCTATGGCTACACCTTC.

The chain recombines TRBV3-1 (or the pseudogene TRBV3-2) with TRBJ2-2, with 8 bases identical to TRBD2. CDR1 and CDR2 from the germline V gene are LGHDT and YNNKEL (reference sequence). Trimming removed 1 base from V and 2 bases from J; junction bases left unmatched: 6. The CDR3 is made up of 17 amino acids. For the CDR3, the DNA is TGTGCCAGCAGCCAAGCTCGGACTAGCCTTAACACCGGGGAGCTGTTTTTT. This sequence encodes CASSQARTSLNTGELFF.